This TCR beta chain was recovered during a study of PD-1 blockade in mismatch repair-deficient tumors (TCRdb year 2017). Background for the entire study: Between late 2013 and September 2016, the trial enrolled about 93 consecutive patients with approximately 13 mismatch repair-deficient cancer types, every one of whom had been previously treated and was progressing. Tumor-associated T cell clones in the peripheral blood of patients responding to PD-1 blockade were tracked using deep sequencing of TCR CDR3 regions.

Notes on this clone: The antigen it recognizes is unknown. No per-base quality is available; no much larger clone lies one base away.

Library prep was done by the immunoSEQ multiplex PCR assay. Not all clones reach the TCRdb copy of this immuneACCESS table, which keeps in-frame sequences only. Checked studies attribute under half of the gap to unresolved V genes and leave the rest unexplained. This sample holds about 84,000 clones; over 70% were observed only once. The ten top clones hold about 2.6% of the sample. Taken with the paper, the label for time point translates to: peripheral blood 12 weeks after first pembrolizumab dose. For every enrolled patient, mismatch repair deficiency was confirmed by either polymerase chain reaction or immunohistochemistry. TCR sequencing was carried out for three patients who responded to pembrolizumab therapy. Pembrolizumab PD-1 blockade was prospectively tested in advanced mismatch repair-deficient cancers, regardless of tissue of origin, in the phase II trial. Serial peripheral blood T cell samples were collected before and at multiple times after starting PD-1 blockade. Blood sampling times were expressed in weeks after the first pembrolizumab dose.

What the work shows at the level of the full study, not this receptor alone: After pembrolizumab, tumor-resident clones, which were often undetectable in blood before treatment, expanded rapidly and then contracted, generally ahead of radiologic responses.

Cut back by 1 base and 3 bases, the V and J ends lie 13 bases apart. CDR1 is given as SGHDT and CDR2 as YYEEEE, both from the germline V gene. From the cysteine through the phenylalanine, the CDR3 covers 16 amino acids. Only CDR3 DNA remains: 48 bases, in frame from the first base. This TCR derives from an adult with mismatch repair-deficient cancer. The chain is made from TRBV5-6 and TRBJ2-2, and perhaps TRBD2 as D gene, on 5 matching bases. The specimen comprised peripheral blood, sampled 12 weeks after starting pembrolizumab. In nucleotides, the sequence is TGTGCCAGCAGCTTGATTTCCGGACTCTACACCGGGGAGCTGTTTTTT. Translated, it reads CASSLISGLYTGELFF. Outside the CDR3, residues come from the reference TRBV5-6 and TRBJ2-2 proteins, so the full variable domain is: DAGVTQSPTHLIKTRGQQVTLRCSPKSGHDTVSWYQQALGQGPQFIFQYYEEEERQRGNFPDRFSGHQFPNYSSELNVNALLLGDSALYLCASSLISGLYTGELFFGEGSRLTVL.